Presented here are 20 T cell receptor beta chains from one specimen sequenced in a study of cytomegalovirus exposure and HLA in healthy donors. PCR involved 60 Vbeta and 13 Jbeta primers. Method: immunoSEQ multiplex PCR; TCRdb's copy keeps in-frame clones and lacks some. The table lists 150,000 to 200,000 clones, 85% to 90% of them singletons. The sample comprised PBMCs. These TCRs come from a woman aged 18-30 years in good health and CMV-seronegative.

V is TRBV7-9 and J is TRBJ2-4; 9 positions match TRBD1. In germline, CDR1 is SEHNR, CDR2 FQNEAQ (reference sequence). The CDR3 loop spans 15 amino acids. The trim removed 6 bases at V and 3 bases at J, leaving 6 bases unmatched. CDR3 sequence reads: CASSRQGGGKNIQYF. The CDR3 nucleotides read TGTGCCAGCAGTCGACAGGGGGGGGGCAAAAACATTCAGTACTTC.

The V gene is TRBV30, the J gene TRBJ1-5, with TRBD1 as a possible D gene (6 bases). The CDR3 spans 13 residues. Trimming left V 2 bases short and J 11 bases short, with 16 bases between. Per germline, CDR1 GTSNPN and CDR2 SVGIG (reference sequence). CDR3: CAWSMGADRAQHF. CDR3 DNA: TGTGCCTGGAGTATGGGGGCGGATAGGGCCCAGCATTTT.

The gene calls are TRBV18 and TRBJ1-1; 8 nucleotides line up with TRBD1. The length of the CDR3 is 17 residues. Trimming at V came to 2 bases and at J to 0 bases, leaving 8 bases not matched to a gene. CDR1 KGHSH and CDR2 LQKENI come from the germline V gene. CDR3 bases: TGTGCCAGCTCACCAGCAGGGGGCGCCCAGCTGAACACTGAAGCTTTCTTT. Translating it yields CASSPAGGAQLNTEAFF.

The chain carries TRBV4-3 and TRBJ2-2, with a possible D match to TRBD1 (6 bases). CDR1 and CDR2 (germline): LGHNA, YSLEER. V shed 1 base and J shed 5 bases, with 17 bases lying between them. The CDR3 extends over 17 amino acids. The CDR3 sequence: CASSQGEGGKGTGELFF. Here the CDR3 DNA reads TGCGCCAGCAGCCAAGGCGAAGGGGGTAAAGGGACCGGGGAGCTGTTTTTT.

The chain is built from TRBV19 and TRBJ2-6; 7 bases align to TRBD1. The CDR3 spans 16 residues. Germline CDR1 LNHDA, CDR2 SQIVND (reference sequence). V lost 6 bases, J lost 0 bases, and 5 bases stayed unmatched. The CDR3 here is CASRDRVYSGANVLTF. The CDR3, as DNA: TGTGCCAGTAGAGACAGGGTTTACTCTGGGGCCAACGTCCTGACTTTC.

The J gene is TRBJ1-1, the V gene TRBV5-4; tentatively, D is TRBD1 (5 bases). The CDR3 covers 13 residues. Germline V CDR1 and CDR2: SGHNT, YYREEE (reference sequence). Between the trimmed V and J ends, which lost 0 bases and 10 bases, there was a span of 13 bases. In DNA form, the CDR3 reads TGTGCCAGCAGCTTGGGCAGGGCGATGGGAGCTTTCTTT. This gives the protein CASSLGRAMGAFF.

The J gene is TRBJ1-1, the V gene TRBV7-9; 7 bases fit TRBD1. Trimming took 5 bases from V and 4 from J; bases not matched to a gene: 10. The CDR3 covers 15 residues. Per germline, CDR1 SEHNR and CDR2 FQNEAQ (reference sequence). CDR3 in DNA: TGTGCCAGCAGCGGGACCGGGACAGCAGCCACTGAAGCTTTCTTT. Encoded protein: CASSGTGTAATEAFF. Filled out from reference TRBV7-9 and TRBJ1-1, the complete variable domain reads DTGVSQNPRHKITKRGQNVTFRCDPISEHNRLYWYRQTLGQGPEFLTYFQNEAQLEKSRLLSDRFSAERPKGSFSTLEIQRTEQGDSAMYLCASSGTGTAATEAFFGQGTRLTVV.

The V and J genes are TRBV7-2 and TRBJ1-4; 10 nucleotides match TRBD1. Germline V CDR1 and CDR2: SGHTA, FQGNSA. The CDR3 length is 16 residues. The V segment lost 5 bases and the J segment 6 bases; nucleotides outside the gene matches: 9. The CDR3 here is CASSPWTGGKDEKLFF. The DNA of the CDR3 is TGTGCCAGCAGCCCCTGGACAGGGGGAAAGGATGAAAAACTGTTTTTT.

The gene calls are TRBV4-3 and TRBJ2-3; a weak D match, TRBD2 (7 bases). CDR1 and CDR2 (germline): LGHNA, YSLEER. The CDR3 is made up of 15 amino acids. The germline V and J ends were trimmed by 4 bases and 1 base, with 12 bases remaining between them. As DNA, the CDR3 is TGCGCCAGCAGCCGCACGGGGGGCGGCACAGATACGCAGTATTTT. Its translation: CASSRTGGGTDTQYF.

The chain recombines TRBV14 with TRBJ2-7, with 8 bases fitting TRBD2. This CDR3 is built from 18 residues. The trim removed 4 bases at V and 3 bases at J, leaving 17 bases unmatched. Germline CDR1 is SGHDN and CDR2 is FVKESK. Here the CDR3 DNA reads TGTGCCAGCAGCCCCTTACTAGCGGACAAGGGGCTAGGCTACGAGCAGTACTTC. Amino acids: CASSPLLADKGLGYEQYF.

This clone occurred a few times. The genes are TRBV10-3 and TRBJ1-3; 12 bases fit TRBD1. Unmatched junction bases numbered 9, after V lost 7 bases and J lost 2 bases. Germline V lookup: CDR1 ENHRY, CDR2 SYGVKD. This CDR3 contains 17 residues. The CDR3 nucleotides read TGTGCCATCAAGGGACAGGGGGCGGGGGGAGCTGGAAACACCATATATTTT. It specifies CAIKGQGAGGAGNTIYF.

The V gene is TRBV2, the J gene TRBJ2-7; tentative D call: TRBD1 (5 bases). The V end was cut by 6 bases, the J end by 3 bases, with 15 bases between. Looked up from germline, CDR1 is SNHLY and CDR2 is FYNNEI. This CDR3 contains 14 residues. The DNA of the CDR3 is TGTGCCAGCAGCGAATGGGTGACAGACTACGAGCAGTACTTC. It specifies CASSEWVTDYEQYF.

This clone has more than one count but fewer than ten. CDR3 in DNA: TGTGCCATCAGTTCTAGCGGGGGTTCCTACGAGCAGTACTTC. It specifies CAISSSGGSYEQYF. This chain connects TRBV10-3 to TRBJ2-7, with 10 nucleotides matching TRBD2. CDR1 and CDR2 (germline): ENHRY, SYGVKD. This CDR3 contains 14 residues. The J segment lost 1 base and the V segment lost 5 bases, leaving 2 bases of the junction unmatched.

The rearrangement uses TRBV11-2 and TRBJ2-7; D is perhaps TRBD1 (5 bases). Trimming removed 2 bases at V and 0 bases at J, with 8 bases between. CDR1 is SGHAT and CDR2 is FQNNGV in the germline V gene. This CDR3 has 14 amino acids. CDR3 nucleotides: TGTGCCAGCAGCTTACTGGGGCCCTCCTACGAGCAGTACTTC. Its translation: CASSLLGPSYEQYF.

This clone has more than one count but fewer than ten. This chain uses TRBV30 with TRBJ1-6; 11 bases line up with TRBD1. Germline V gene lookup returns CDR1 GTSNPN and CDR2 SVGIG (reference sequence). The CDR3 runs 13 residues. After removal of 8 bases from V and 10 bases from J, the junction contained 7 bases not matched to a gene. In DNA, the CDR3 is TGTGCCGGCTCGGGACAGGGGGGATCACCCCTCCACTTT. Translating gives CAGSGQGGSPLHF. Full variable domain (rest looked up from reference TRBV30 and TRBJ1-6): SQTIHQWPATLVQPVGSPLSLECTVEGTSNPNLYWYRQAAGRGLQLLFYSVGIGQISSEVPQNLSASRPQDRQFILSSKKLLLSDSGFYLCAGSGQGGSPLHFGNGTRLTVT.

The chain is built from TRBV11-3 and TRBJ2-3, with 12 bases that match TRBD1. The CDR3 runs 15 residues. Losses at the gene ends were 7 bases for V and 1 base for J; bases not matched to a gene: 3. Germline V gives CDR1 SGHNT, CDR2 YENEEA. CDR3 protein: CASTRDRGRTDTQYF. CDR3 coding DNA: TGTGCCAGCACCCGGGACAGGGGGCGCACAGATACGCAGTATTTT.

V gene TRBV5-1 combines with J gene TRBJ1-3, with D perhaps matching TRBD1 (5 bases). The CDR3 has 21 residues. CDR1 is SGHRS, CDR2 YFSETQ, per germline. Trimming left V 0 bases short and J 4 bases short, with 29 bases between. For the CDR3, the DNA is TGCGCCAGCAGCTTGGCCAAGGGTCAAGATAAGGGGAGGGCAAAAGGAAACACCATATATTTT. This encodes CASSLAKGQDKGRAKGNTIYF.

This CDR3 is CASSQPEETQYF. The CDR3 bases are TGCGCCAGCAGCCAACCCGAAGAGACCCAGTACTTC. The V call is TRBV4-1, the J call TRBJ2-5; D is unclear. The V gene's germline CDR1 is MGHRA and CDR2 YSYEKL. The CDR3 loop spans 12 amino acids. Trimming pared 2 bases from V and 3 bases from J, leaving 4 bases between.

This clone turned up a few times. This chain links TRBV27 with TRBJ2-7; TRBD1 matches at 9 bases. This CDR3 is built from 15 residues. Unmatched junction bases numbered 6, after V lost 4 bases and J lost 2 bases. Germline CDR1 is MNHEY and CDR2 is SMNVEV (reference sequence). CDR3 amino acids: CASSSRQGGPYEQYF. CDR3 coding DNA: TGTGCCAGCAGTTCGCGACAGGGGGGCCCCTACGAGCAGTACTTC.

Notes on this clone: A read error may produce the germline difference seen at one junction end. CDR3 loop: CASSVSGTGEGQLQHF. CDR3 DNA sequence: TGTGCCAGCAGTGTCTCCGGGACAGGGGAAGGTCAGCTCCAGCATTTT. This chain connects TRBV25-1 to TRBJ1-5, with 10 nucleotides matching TRBD1. The V gene's germline CDR1 is MGHDK and CDR2 SYGVNS. The CDR3 length is 16 residues.